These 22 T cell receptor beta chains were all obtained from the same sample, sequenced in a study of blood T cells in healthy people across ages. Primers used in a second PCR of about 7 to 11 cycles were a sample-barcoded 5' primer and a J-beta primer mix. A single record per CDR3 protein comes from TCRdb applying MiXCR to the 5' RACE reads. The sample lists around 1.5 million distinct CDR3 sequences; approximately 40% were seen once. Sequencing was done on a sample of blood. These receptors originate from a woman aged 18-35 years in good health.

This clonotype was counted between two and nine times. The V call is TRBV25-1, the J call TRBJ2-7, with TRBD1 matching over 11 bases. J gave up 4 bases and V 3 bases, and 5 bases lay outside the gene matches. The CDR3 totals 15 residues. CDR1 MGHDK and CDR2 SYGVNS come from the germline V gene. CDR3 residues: CASSDPGTGGYEQYF. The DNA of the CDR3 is TGTGCCAGCAGTGATCCCGGGACAGGGGGATACGAGCAGTACTTC.

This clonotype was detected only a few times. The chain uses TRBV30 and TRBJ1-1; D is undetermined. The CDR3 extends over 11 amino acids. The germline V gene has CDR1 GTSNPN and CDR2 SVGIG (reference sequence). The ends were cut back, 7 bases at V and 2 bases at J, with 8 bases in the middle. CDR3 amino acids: CAYSPNTEAFF. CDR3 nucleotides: TGTGCCTATAGCCCAAACACTGAAGCTTTCTTT.

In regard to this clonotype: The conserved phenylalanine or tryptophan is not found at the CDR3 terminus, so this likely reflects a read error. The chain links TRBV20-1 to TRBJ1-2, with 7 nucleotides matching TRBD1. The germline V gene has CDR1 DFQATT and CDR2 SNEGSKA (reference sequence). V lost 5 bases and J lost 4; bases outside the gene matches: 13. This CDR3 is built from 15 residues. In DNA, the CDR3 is TGCAGTGCTTCACCCGTCGGACAGGCGCTCTATGGCTACACCCTC. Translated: CSASPVGQALYGYTL.

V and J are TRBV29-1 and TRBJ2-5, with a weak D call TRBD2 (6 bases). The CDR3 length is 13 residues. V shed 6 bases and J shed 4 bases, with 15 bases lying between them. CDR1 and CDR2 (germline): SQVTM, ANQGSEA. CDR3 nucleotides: TGCAGCGTAGCTCTCGGGAGTGGAGAGACCCAGTACTTC. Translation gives CSVALGSGETQYF.

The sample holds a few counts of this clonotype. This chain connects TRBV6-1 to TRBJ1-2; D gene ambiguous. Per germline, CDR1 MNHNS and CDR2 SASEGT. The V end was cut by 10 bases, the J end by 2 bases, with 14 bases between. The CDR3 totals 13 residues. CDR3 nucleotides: TGTGCCACAGACTCTGGCAGAAACTATGGCTACACCTTC. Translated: CATDSGRNYGYTF.

CDR3 loop: CASSMATSGGYNEQFF. CDR3 sequence (DNA): TGTGCCAGCAGCATGGCCACTAGCGGGGGCTACAATGAGCAGTTCTTC. The chain couples TRBV5-4 to TRBJ2-1; TRBD2 agrees at 11 bases. Germline V gene sequence: CDR1 SGHNT, CDR2 YYREEE (reference sequence). CDR3 length: 16 amino acids. The ends lost 4 bases at V and 3 bases at J; junction bases unmatched: 6.

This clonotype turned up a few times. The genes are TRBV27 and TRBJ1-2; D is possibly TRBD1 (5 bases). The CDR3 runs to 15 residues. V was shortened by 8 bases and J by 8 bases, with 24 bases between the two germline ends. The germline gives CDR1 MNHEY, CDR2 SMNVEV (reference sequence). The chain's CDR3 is CASGLGEGTPVGYTF. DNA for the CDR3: TGTGCCAGCGGCCTGGGGGAAGGGACCCCTGTAGGCTACACCTTC.

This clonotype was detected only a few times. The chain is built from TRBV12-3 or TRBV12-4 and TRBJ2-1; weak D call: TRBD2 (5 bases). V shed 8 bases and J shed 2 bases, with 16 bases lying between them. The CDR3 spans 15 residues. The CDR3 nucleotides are TGTGCCAGCCGCCGAGGGTCAACCACCTACAATGAGCAGTTCTTC. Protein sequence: CASRRGSTTYNEQFF.

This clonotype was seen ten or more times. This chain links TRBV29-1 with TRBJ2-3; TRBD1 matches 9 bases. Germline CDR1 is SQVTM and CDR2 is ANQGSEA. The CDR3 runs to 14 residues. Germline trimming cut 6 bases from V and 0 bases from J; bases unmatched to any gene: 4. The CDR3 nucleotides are TGCAGCGTGTCGACAGGGGGTAGCACAGATACGCAGTATTTT. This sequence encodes CSVSTGGSTDTQYF.

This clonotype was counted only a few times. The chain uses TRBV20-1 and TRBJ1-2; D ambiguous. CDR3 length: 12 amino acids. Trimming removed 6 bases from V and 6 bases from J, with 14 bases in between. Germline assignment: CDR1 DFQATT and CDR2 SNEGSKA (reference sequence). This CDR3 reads CSASRGSDGYTF. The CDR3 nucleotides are TGCAGTGCCAGCCGAGGCTCCGATGGCTACACCTTC.

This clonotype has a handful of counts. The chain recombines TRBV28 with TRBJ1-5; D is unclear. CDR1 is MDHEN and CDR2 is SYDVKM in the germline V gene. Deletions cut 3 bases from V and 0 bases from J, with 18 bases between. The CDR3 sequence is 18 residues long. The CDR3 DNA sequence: TGTGCCAGCAGTTTCCAAGGGATGGGCAGATATAGCAATCAGCCCCAGCATTTT. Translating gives CASSFQGMGRYSNQPQHF.

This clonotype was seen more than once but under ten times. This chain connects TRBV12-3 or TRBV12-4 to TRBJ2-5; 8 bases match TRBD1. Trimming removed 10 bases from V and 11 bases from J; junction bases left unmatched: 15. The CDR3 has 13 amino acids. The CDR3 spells CATAPTGAREQYF. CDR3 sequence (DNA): TGTGCCACCGCTCCGACAGGGGCTCGGGAGCAGTACTTC.

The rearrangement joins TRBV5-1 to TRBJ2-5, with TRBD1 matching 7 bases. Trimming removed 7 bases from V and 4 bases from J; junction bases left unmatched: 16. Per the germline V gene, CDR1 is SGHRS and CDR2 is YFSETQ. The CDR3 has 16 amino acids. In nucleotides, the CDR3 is TGCGCCAGCGGTCCCCTACAGGGGCCCGTCAGAGAGACCCAGTACTTC. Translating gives CASGPLQGPVRETQYF.

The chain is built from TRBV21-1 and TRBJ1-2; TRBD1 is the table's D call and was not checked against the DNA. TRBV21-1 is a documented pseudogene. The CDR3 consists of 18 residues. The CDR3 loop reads CASSKGEHYAPLNYGYTF. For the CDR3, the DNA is TGTGCCAGCAGCAAAGGGGAACATTATGCTCCCCTTAACTATGGCTACACCTTC.

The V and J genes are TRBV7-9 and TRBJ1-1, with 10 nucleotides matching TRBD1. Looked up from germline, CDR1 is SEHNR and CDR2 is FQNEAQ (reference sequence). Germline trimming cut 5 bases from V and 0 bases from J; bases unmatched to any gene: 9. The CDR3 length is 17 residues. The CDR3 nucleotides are TGTGCCAGCAGCCCGCGGGTCGGGACAGGGGTGAACACTGAAGCTTTCTTT. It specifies CASSPRVGTGVNTEAFF.

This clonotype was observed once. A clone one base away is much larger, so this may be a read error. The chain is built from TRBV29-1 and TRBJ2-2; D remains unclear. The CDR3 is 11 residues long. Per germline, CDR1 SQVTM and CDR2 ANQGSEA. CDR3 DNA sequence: TGCGGCGTCGCGATAGCCGGGGAGCTGTTTTTT. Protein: CGVAIAGELFF.

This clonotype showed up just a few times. The CDR3 DNA is TGCGCCAGCGGGCACAGAAGGTGGGGGACACGAAGCTCCTACAATGAGCAGTTCTTC. It is translated as CASGHRRWGTRSSYNEQFF. This chain uses TRBV5-1 with TRBJ2-1, with D tentatively TRBD1 (6 bases). Trimming left V 7 bases short and J 0 bases short, with 26 bases between. Germline CDR1 is SGHRS and CDR2 is YFSETQ. This CDR3 contains 19 residues.

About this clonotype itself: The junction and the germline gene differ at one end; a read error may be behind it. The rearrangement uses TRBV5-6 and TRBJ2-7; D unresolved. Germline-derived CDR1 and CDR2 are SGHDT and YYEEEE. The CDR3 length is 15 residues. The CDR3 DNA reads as TGTGCCGGCAGCTCGCGAGGAATAGTTACACACGAGCAGTACTTC. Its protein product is CAGSSRGIVTHEQYF.

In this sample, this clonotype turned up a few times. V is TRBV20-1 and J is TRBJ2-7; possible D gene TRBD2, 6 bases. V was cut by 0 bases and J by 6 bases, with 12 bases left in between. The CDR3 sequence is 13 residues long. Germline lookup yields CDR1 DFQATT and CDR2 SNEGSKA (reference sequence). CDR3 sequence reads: CSARDLGGTEQYF. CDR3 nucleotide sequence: TGCAGTGCTAGAGATCTGGGGGGTACCGAGCAGTACTTC.

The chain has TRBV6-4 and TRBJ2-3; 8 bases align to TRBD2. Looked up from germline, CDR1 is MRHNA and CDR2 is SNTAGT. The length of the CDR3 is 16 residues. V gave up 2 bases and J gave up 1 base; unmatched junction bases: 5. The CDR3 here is CASSDQRELGTDTQYF. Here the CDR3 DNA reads TGTGCCAGCAGTGACCAGCGGGAGCTCGGCACAGATACGCAGTATTTT.

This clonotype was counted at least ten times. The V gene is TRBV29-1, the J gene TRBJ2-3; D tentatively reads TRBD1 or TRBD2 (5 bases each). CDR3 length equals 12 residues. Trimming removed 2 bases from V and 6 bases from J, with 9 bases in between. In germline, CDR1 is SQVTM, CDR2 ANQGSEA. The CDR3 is CSVEWGSDTQYF. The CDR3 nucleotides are TGCAGCGTTGAATGGGGGTCGGATACGCAGTATTTT.

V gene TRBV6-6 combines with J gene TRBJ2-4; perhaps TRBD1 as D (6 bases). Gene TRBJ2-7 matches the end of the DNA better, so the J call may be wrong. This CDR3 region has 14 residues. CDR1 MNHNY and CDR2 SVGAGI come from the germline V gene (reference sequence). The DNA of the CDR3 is TGTGCCAGCACCCACCGGACAGACTCCTACGAGCAGTACTTC. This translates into CASTHRTDSYEQYF.